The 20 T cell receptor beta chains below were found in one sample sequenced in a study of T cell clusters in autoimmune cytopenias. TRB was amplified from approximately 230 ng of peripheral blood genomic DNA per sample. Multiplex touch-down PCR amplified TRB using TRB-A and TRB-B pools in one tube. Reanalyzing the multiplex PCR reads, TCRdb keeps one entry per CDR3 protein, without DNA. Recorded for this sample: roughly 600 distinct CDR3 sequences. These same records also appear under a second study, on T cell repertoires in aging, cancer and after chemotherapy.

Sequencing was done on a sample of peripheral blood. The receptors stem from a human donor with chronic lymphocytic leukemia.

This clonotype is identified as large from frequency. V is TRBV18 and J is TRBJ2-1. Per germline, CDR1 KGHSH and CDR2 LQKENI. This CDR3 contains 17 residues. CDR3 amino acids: CASSPFVLTSIYNEQFF. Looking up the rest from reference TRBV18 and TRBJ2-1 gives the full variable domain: NAGVMQNPRHLVRRRGQEARLRCSPMKGHSHVYWYRQLPEEGLKFMVYLQKENIIDESGMPKERFSAEFPKEGPSILRIQQVVRGDSAAYFCASSPFVLTSIYNEQFFGPGTRLTVL.

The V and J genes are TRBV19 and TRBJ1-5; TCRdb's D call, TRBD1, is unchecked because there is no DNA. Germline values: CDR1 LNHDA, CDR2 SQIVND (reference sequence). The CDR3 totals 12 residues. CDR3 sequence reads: CAPKAGTMPQHF. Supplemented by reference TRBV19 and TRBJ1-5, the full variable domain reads DGGITQSPKYLFRKEGQNVTLSCEQNLNHDAMYWYRQDPGQGLRLIYYSQIVNDFQKGDIAEGYSVSREKKESFPLTVTSAQKNPTAFYLCAPKAGTMPQHFGDGTRLSIL.

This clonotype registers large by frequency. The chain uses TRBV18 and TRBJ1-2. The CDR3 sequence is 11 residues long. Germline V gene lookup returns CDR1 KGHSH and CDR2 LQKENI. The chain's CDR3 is CASTNYYGYTF.

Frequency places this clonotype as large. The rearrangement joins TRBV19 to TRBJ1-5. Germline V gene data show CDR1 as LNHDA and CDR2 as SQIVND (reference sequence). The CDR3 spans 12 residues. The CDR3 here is CASSLGNQPQHF.

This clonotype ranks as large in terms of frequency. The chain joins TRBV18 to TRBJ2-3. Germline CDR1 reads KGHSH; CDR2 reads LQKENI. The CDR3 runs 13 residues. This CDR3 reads CASSLRDTDTQYF.

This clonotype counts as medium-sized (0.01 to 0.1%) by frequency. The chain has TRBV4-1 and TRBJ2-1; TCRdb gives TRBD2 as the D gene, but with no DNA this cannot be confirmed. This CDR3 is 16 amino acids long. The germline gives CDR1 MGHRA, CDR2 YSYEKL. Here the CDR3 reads CASSPTPGLAYNEQFF.

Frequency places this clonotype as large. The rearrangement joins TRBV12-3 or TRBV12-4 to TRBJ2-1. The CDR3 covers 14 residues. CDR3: CASSFSGRYNEQFF.

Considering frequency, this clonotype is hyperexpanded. The CDR3 spells CASSPQGQTGELFF. The chain carries TRBV6-1 and TRBJ2-2; checking the TCRdb D call of TRBD1 is not possible without DNA. In germline, CDR1 is MNHNS, CDR2 SASEGT. There are 14 residues in the CDR3.

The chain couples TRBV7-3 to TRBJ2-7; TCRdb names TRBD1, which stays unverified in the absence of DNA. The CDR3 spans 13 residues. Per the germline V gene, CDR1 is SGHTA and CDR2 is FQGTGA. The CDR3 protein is CASSFSGGGEQYF.

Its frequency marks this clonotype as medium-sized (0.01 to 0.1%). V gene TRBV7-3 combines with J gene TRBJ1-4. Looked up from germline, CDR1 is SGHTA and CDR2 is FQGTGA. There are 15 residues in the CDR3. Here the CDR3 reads CASSAAGTAGEKLFF.

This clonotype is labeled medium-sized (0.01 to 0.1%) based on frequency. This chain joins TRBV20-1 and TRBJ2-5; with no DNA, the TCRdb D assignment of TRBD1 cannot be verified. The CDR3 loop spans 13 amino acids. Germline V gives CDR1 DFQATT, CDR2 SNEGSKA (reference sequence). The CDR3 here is CSATRGGGETQYF.

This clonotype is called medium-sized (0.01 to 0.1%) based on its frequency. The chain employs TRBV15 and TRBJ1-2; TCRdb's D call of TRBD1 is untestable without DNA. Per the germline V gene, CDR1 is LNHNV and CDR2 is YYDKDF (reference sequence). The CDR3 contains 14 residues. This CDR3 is CATSRVQGPYGYTF.

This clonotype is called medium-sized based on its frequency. CDR3 amino acids: CASSLASSAPYEQYF. This chain joins TRBV12-3 or TRBV12-4 and TRBJ2-7; as DNA is missing, the TRBD1 call by TCRdb cannot be tested. CDR3 length: 15 residues.

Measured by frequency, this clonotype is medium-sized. This CDR3 is CSAPQGRSGYGYTF. The chain recombines TRBV20-1 with TRBJ1-2; lacking DNA, the TRBD1 call made by TCRdb goes unchecked. Germline loops: CDR1 DFQATT, CDR2 SNEGSKA (reference sequence). The CDR3 is made up of 14 amino acids.

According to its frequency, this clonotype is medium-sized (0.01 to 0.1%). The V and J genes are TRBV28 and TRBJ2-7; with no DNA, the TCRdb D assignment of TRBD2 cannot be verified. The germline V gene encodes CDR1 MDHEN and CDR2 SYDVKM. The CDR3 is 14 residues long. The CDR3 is CASRRLAGSYEQYF.

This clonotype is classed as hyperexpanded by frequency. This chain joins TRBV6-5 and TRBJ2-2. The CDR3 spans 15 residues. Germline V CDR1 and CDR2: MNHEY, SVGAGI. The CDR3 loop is CASSLLGLNTGELFF.

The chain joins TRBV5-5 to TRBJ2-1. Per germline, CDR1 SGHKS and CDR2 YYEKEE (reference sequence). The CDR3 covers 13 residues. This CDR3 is CASGQSSYNEQFF.

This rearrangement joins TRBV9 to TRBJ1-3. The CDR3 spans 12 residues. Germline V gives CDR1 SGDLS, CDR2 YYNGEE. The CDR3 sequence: CASSDSGNTIYF.

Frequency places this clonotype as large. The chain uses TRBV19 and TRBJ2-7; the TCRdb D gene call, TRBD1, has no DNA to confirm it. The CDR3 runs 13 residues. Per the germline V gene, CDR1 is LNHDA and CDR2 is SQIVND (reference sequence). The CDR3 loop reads CASSRSRDEEQYF. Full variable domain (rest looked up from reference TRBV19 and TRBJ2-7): DGGITQSPKYLFRKEGQNVTLSCEQNLNHDAMYWYRQDPGQGLRLIYYSQIVNDFQKGDIAEGYSVSREKKESFPLTVTSAQKNPTAFYLCASSRSRDEEQYFGPGTRLTVT.

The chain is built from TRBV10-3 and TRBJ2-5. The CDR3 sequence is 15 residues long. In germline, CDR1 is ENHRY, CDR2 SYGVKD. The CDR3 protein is CAISPNPTTSETQYF.